Listed below are T cell receptor beta chains from one sample, sequenced in a study of tumor-infiltrating lymphocytes in primary liver carcinoma. TCRdb called the multiplex PCR reads again in MiXCR, with one record for every CDR3 protein. The sample has roughly 200,000 distinct CDR3 sequences, 70% to 90% seen once. The specimen sequenced was tumor tissue from primary liver carcinoma. The receptors here all came from a man aged 35 to 55 with primary liver carcinoma and hepatitis B virus infection. Both conserved end residues are part of each CDR3. The D gene is left open where the match is weak. A row's size may be missing; if present it is once, few, many or a size class.

TRBD2	TRBV6-2/TRBV6-3	-	TRBJ2-3	CASSGGLAGGDTQYF	TGTGCCAGCAGCGGCGGACTAGCGGGAGGCGATACGCAATATTTT
-	TRBV29-1	-	TRBJ2-5	CSTTPGETQYF	TGTAGCACCACGCCGGGGGAGACCCAGTACTTC
-	TRBV12-3/TRBV12-4	-	TRBJ2-7	CASSDSRVLYEEFF	TGTGCCAGCAGTGATTCCAGGGTACTCTACGAGGAGTTCTTC
-	TRBV5-6	-	TRBJ2-7	CASVATGQLYEQCF	TGTGCCAGCGTGGCCACGGGACAACTCTACGAGCAGTGCTTC
TRBD1	TRBV11-2	-	TRBJ1-2	CARGLDRGYGYTF	TGTGCCAGGGGCTTGGACAGGGGCTATGGTTACACCTTC
-	TRBV30	-	TRBJ2-6	CALIPGANVLTF	TGTGCCCTCATCCCTGGGGCCAACGTCCTGACTTTC
-	TRBV12-3/TRBV12-4	-	TRBJ2-6	CASRLRHGTNVLTF	TGTGCCAGCAGATTAAGGCATGGGACCAACGTCCTGACTTTC
-	TRBV28	-	TRBJ2-5	CASSELPGRASRLTQYF	TGTGCCAGCAGTGAATTACCAGGACGAGCTTCCAGGCTGACCCAGTACTTC
-	TRBV11-2	-	TRBJ2-1	CASSLDLGTYDEQSF	TGTGCCAGCAGCTTGGATCTGGGGACCTACGATGAGCAGTCCTTC
-	TRBV5-1	-	TRBJ1-1	CASAYRTVNTEALF	TGCGCCAGCGCCTATCGGACAGTTAACACTGAAGCTCTCTTT
-	TRBV11-1	-	TRBJ2-3	CASSSGESSVGARTDTLYF	TGTGCTAGCAGCTCTGGGGAAAGCTCTGTTGGAGCCCGCACAGATACGCTGTATTTT
-	TRBV6-6	-	TRBJ1-1	CANSTRGITEAFF	TGTGCCAACAGCACAAGGGGGATTACTGAAGCTTTCTTT
-	TRBV14	-	TRBJ2-6	CSSSQGAAGANVLTF	TGTTCCAGCAGCCAAGGCGCAGCTGGGGCCAACGTCTTGACTTTC
-	TRBV29-1	-	TRBJ2-7	CSLRTRVGEQYF	TGCAGCCTTCGGACAAGGGTCGGCGAGCAGTACTTC
-	TRBV9	-	TRBJ2-3	CAISVGTDTQYF	TGTGCCATCAGCGTAGGCACAGATACGCAGTATTTT
TRBD2	TRBV12-5	-	TRBJ2-2	CVSGPSGTNTGEPFF	TGTGTTAGTGGTCCTAGCGGGACGAACACCGGGGAGCCGTTTTTT
-	TRBV28	-	TRBJ1-1	CASSLFPLSGTEAFF	TGTGCCAGCAGTCTATTTCCTCTCTCCGGCACTGAAGCTTTCTTT
TRBD1	TRBV5-1	many	TRBJ2-2	CASSHRLDRVNTGELFF	TGCGCCAGCAGCCATCGGCTCGACAGGGTGAACACCGGGGAGCTGTTTTTT